This passage covers 24 T cell receptor beta chains from one sample sequenced in a study of OX40 agonist ivuxolimab in advanced cancers. The repertoire was sequenced with immunoSEQ multiplex PCR; TCRdb's copy has only in-frame clones and lacks some. The sample shows 90,000 to 150,000 clones, approximately 92% of them seen only once. The sample here was CD4+ or CD8+ T cells sorted from blood, taken in a trial of the OX40 agonist ivuxolimab. Receptors were obtained from an adult with an advanced solid tumor such as melanoma, head and neck, liver or kidney cancer.

The V call is TRBV28, the J call TRBJ2-1, with 14 bases that match TRBD2. V lost 5 bases, J lost 9 bases, and 6 bases stayed unmatched. CDR3 length: 15 residues. In germline, CDR1 is MDHEN, CDR2 SYDVKM. Written as DNA, the CDR3 is TGTGCCAGCAGTCCCGGGACTAGCGGGGGCGGTGAGCAGTTCTTC. It yields the protein CASSPGTSGGGEQFF.

This clone appeared a single time. DNA for the CDR3: TGTGCCAGCAGCCAACCCCGCGGAGCGGGAAACACCATATATTTT. Protein: CASSQPRGAGNTIYF. The V gene is TRBV4-2, the J gene TRBJ1-3; unclear D gene. Germline V gives CDR1 LGHNA, CDR2 YNFKEQ. The length of the CDR3 is 15 residues. V lost 2 bases and J 4 bases, leaving 12 bases between the germline ends.

The gene calls are TRBV7-9 and TRBJ2-3; D gene ambiguous. Between the trimmed V and J ends, which lost 1 base and 0 bases, there was a span of 5 bases. The CDR3 sequence is 14 residues long. Germline V gene data show CDR1 as SEHNR and CDR2 as FQNEAQ (reference sequence). CDR3 in amino acids: CASSLGASTDTQYF. In DNA form, the CDR3 reads TGTGCCAGCAGCTTAGGGGCTAGCACAGATACGCAGTATTTT.

The rearrangement links TRBV7-2 to TRBJ1-5; D is unresolved. Looked up from germline, CDR1 is SGHTA and CDR2 is FQGNSA. This CDR3 region has 15 residues. V lost 5 bases to trimming and J lost 4 bases, with 15 bases between them. CDR3 residues: CASSPAGIANQPQHF. The CDR3 nucleotides read TGTGCCAGCAGCCCCGCCGGGATTGCGAATCAGCCCCAGCATTTT.

This sequence joins TRBV30 and TRBJ1-4, with 7 bases lining up with TRBD1. J lost 4 bases, V lost 4 bases, and 6 bases had no gene match. Per germline, CDR1 GTSNPN and CDR2 SVGIG (reference sequence). CDR3 length equals 14 residues. Here the CDR3 DNA reads TGTGCCTGGATGGAGGGACAGCGTAATGAAAAACTGTTTTTT. Translated: CAWMEGQRNEKLFF.

The rearrangement links TRBV4-2 to TRBJ1-5, with 7 bases lining up with TRBD1. V lost 2 bases to trimming and J lost 4 bases; unmatched junction nucleotides: 5. The CDR3 has 15 amino acids. The germline gives CDR1 LGHNA, CDR2 YNFKEQ. CDR3 in DNA: TGTGCCAGCAGCCAACGAATGACAGGGAATCAGCCCCAGCATTTT. Its protein product is CASSQRMTGNQPQHF.

Details on this clone: Mismatch with germline at one junction end may stem from a read error. The rearrangement links TRBV2 to TRBJ1-6, with D possibly being TRBD1 (6 bases). The CDR3 extends over 16 amino acids. Germline CDR1 and CDR2: SNHLY and FYNNEI. DNA of the CDR3: TGTGCCGGCAGTGAAGGGGGGACAACGTATAATTCACCCCTCCACTTT. It encodes CAGSEGGTTYNSPLHF.

The chain couples TRBV9 to TRBJ1-4; perhaps TRBD1 as D (5 bases). V gave up 2 bases and J gave up 7 bases, with 21 bases separating them. CDR3 length equals 17 residues. Germline CDR1 and CDR2: SGDLS and YYNGEE. The CDR3 is CASSVSPGRQRGEKLFF. CDR3 coding DNA: TGTGCCAGCAGCGTTTCCCCGGGACGCCAGAGAGGTGAAAAACTGTTTTTT.

J is TRBJ2-1 and V is TRBV7-9, with 9 nucleotides matching TRBD2. This CDR3 contains 15 residues. The ends lost 6 bases at V and 6 bases at J; junction bases unmatched: 9. In germline, CDR1 is SEHNR, CDR2 FQNEAQ (reference sequence). CDR3 DNA sequence: TGTGCCAGCAGGCGGGGGGGCCCCCTTGGCAATGAGCAGTTCTTC. It codes for CASRRGGPLGNEQFF. Using reference TRBV7-9 and TRBJ2-1 for the parts outside the CDR3, the full variable domain is DTGVSQNPRHKITKRGQNVTFRCDPISEHNRLYWYRQTLGQGPEFLTYFQNEAQLEKSRLLSDRFSAERPKGSFSTLEIQRTEQGDSAMYLCASRRGGPLGNEQFFGPGTRLTVL.

The chain uses TRBV4-1 and TRBJ2-1; the D is unclear. The CDR3 has 11 amino acids. Germline V gene lookup returns CDR1 MGHRA and CDR2 YSYEKL. Trimming took off 3 bases at V and 3 bases at J, with 0 bases between the two ends. The CDR3 region is CASSHYNEQFF. The CDR3 coding sequence is TGCGCCAGCAGCCACTACAATGAGCAGTTCTTC.

V and J are TRBV7-2 and TRBJ2-5; D is unclear. CDR1 and CDR2 from the germline V gene are SGHTA and FQGNSA. This CDR3 comprises 15 residues. V gave up 7 bases and J gave up 1 base, with 16 bases separating them. The CDR3 sequence: CASTLQTGAQETQYF. The CDR3 DNA reads as TGTGCCAGCACCCTCCAAACGGGTGCCCAAGAGACCCAGTACTTC.

This chain uses TRBV19 with TRBJ2-7; possible D gene TRBD1, 6 bases. V was pared by 9 bases and J by 3 bases, with 18 bases between. CDR3 length equals 14 residues. From germline, CDR1 is LNHDA and CDR2 SQIVND (reference sequence). The CDR3 here is CASQSQDSLYEQYF. The CDR3 bases are TGTGCCAGCCAAAGCCAGGACAGCCTCTACGAGCAGTACTTC.

This clone has a single count. The chain is built from TRBV28 and TRBJ1-4; D unclear. This CDR3 spans 11 amino acids. CDR1 and CDR2 (germline): MDHEN, SYDVKM. V lost 7 bases, J lost 5 bases, and 5 bases lay in between. The CDR3 protein is CASTGNEKLFF. In DNA form, the CDR3 reads TGTGCCAGCACGGGGAATGAAAAACTGTTTTTT.

This chain links TRBV11-1 with TRBJ1-3; D is perhaps TRBD1 (5 bases). The V end lost 0 bases, the J end lost 4 bases, and 13 bases lay between the germline ends. Germline-derived CDR1 and CDR2 are SGHAT and FQDESV (reference sequence). The CDR3 is 16 residues long. The CDR3 coding sequence is TGTGCCAGCAGCTTAGCTCGCGGGGGACCCGGAAACACCATATATTTT. It is translated as CASSLARGGPGNTIYF.

The CDR3 here is CSVSEIYYGYTF. The CDR3 DNA sequence: TGCAGCGTCTCCGAGATTTACTATGGCTACACCTTC. The chain is built from TRBV29-1 and TRBJ1-2; no clear D. Per the germline V gene, CDR1 is SQVTM and CDR2 is ANQGSEA. The CDR3 extends over 12 amino acids. Trimming left V 6 bases short and J 3 bases short, with 11 bases between.

V usage is TRBV30 and J usage is TRBJ1-1; 9 bases are shared with TRBD1. CDR3 length equals 13 residues. V lost 8 bases and J lost 6; bases outside the gene matches: 10. Per germline, CDR1 GTSNPN and CDR2 SVGIG (reference sequence). CDR3 in DNA: TGTGCCCGCCTGGGACAGGGCTCCGCTGAAGCTTTCTTT. Encoded protein: CARLGQGSAEAFF.

The chain carries TRBV27 and TRBJ2-3, with 10 bases fitting TRBD2. The CDR3 contains 18 residues. Germline V gene data show CDR1 as MNHEY and CDR2 as SMNVEV (reference sequence). V was clipped by 3 bases and J by 5 bases; unmatched bases: 14. CDR3 loop: CASSLWLAGAGGKDTQYF. CDR3 sequence (DNA): TGTGCCAGCAGTTTGTGGCTAGCGGGGGCCGGGGGAAAAGATACGCAGTATTTT.

The chain combines TRBV7-2 with TRBJ1-2, with TRBD1 matching over 8 bases. Germline assignment: CDR1 SGHTA and CDR2 FQGNSA. The CDR3 is 15 amino acids. J lost 6 bases, V lost 3 bases, and 9 bases had no gene match. The CDR3 region has the DNA TGTGCCAGCAGCTTCGGCCAAGGACAGGGAAATGGCTACACCTTC. It encodes CASSFGQGQGNGYTF.

In regard to this clone: The junction departs from germline at one end; a sequencing error may be responsible. The chain combines TRBV19 with TRBJ1-5, with D maybe TRBD1 (5 bases). This CDR3 contains 13 residues. Germline CDR1 is LNHDA and CDR2 is SQIVND (reference sequence). CDR3 protein: CASRIGEDQPQHF. In DNA form, the CDR3 reads TGTGCCAGTAGAATAGGGGAAGATCAGCCCCAGCATTTT.

This clone came up a few times. The CDR3 nucleotides are TGTGCCAGCAGCCTACAAACGAGCTCCTACAATGAGCAGTTCTTC. Translated: CASSLQTSSYNEQFF. The chain uses TRBV7-2 and TRBJ2-1, with D unresolved. With 5 bases removed from V and 0 bases from J, the gap between germline ends came to 11 bases. Germline CDR1 is SGHTA and CDR2 is FQGNSA. This CDR3 is built from 15 residues.

The chain combines TRBV5-5 with TRBJ2-7, with D perhaps given as TRBD1 or TRBD2 (6 bases each). Trimming stripped 3 bases from V and 2 bases from J, with 15 bases between. There are 15 residues in the CDR3. CDR1 SGHKS and CDR2 YYEKEE come from the germline V gene (reference sequence). The CDR3 sequence: CASSSLGGLTYEQYF. The CDR3 DNA follows: TGTGCCAGCAGCTCCCTCGGGGGCCTAACCTACGAGCAGTACTTC.

The chain couples TRBV9 to TRBJ1-2; perhaps TRBD1 as D (5 bases). Deletions cut 0 bases from V and 7 bases from J, with 7 bases between. The CDR3 contains 12 residues. Looked up from germline, CDR1 is SGDLS and CDR2 is YYNGEE. The CDR3 loop reads CASSVETGGYTF. The DNA for the CDR3 is TGTGCCAGCAGCGTAGAAACAGGTGGCTACACCTTC.

The chain is built from TRBV6-1 and TRBJ1-4, with a tentative D call TRBD1 (6 bases). The CDR3 extends over 14 amino acids. With 6 bases removed from V and 2 bases from J, the gap between germline ends came to 10 bases. Germline V gene sequence: CDR1 MNHNS, CDR2 SASEGT. The CDR3 bases are TGTGCCAGCAGCACAGGGAACACTAATGAAAAACTGTTTTTT. Translated: CASSTGNTNEKLFF.

CDR3 protein: CASSLRELGQPQHF. The CDR3 coding sequence is TGTGCCAGCAGTCTCAGGGAATTGGGTCAGCCCCAGCATTTT. The rearrangement uses TRBV7-6 and TRBJ1-5, with D possibly being TRBD1 (5 bases). Germline CDR1 reads SGHVS; CDR2 reads FNYEAQ. V lost 6 bases and J 6 bases, leaving 15 bases between the germline ends. CDR3 length: 14 amino acids.